These T cell receptor beta chains were read from a single sample in a study of blood T cells in healthy people across ages. MiXCR, applied by TCRdb to the 5' RACE reads, yields one record per CDR3 protein. Of about 1,600,000 distinct CDR3 sequences in the sample, roughly 45% were seen once. Sequencing used blood. The receptors come from a woman between 18 and 29 years old in good health. Each CDR3 is given with its conserved first and last residue. Each record gives: clone size, J gene, D gene, V gene, CDR3 protein, CDR3 DNA. D genes are given only for firm matches. The listing skips clone size in some rows; elsewhere it reads once, few, many or a size class.

abundance: .; j_gene: TRBJ2-5; d_gene: .; v_gene: TRBV6-2/TRBV6-3; CDR3aa: CASSYGQALQETQYF; CDR3nt: TGTGCCAGCAGTTACGGCCAGGCCTTACAAGAGACCCAGTACTTC
abundance: once; j_gene: TRBJ1-2; d_gene: TRBD1; v_gene: TRBV20-1; CDR3aa: CSARSMGQGENYGYTF; CDR3nt: TGCAGTGCTAGATCGATGGGACAGGGAGAAAACTATGGCTACACCTTC
abundance: few; j_gene: TRBJ2-1; d_gene: .; v_gene: TRBV7-4; CDR3aa: CASSCSDCNEQFF; CDR3nt: TGTGCCAGCAGCTGTTCTGACTGCAATGAGCAGTTCTTC
abundance: once; j_gene: TRBJ2-7; d_gene: TRBD2; v_gene: TRBV6-5; CDR3aa: CASRPSGSRYEQYF; CDR3nt: TGTGCCAGCAGACCTAGCGGGAGTAGGTACGAGCAGTACTTC
abundance: .; j_gene: TRBJ2-7; d_gene: TRBD2; v_gene: TRBV12-3/TRBV12-4; CDR3aa: CASRDNGTSGRYEQYF; CDR3nt: TGTGCCAGCAGGGACAACGGGACTAGCGGGAGGTACGAGCAGTACTTC
abundance: .; j_gene: TRBJ2-1; d_gene: TRBD2; v_gene: TRBV20-1; CDR3aa: CSASPTSGLGKETQFF; CDR3nt: TGCAGTGCTAGTCCCACTAGCGGCCTAGGGAAAGAGACCCAGTTCTTC
abundance: many; j_gene: TRBJ2-7; d_gene: .; v_gene: TRBV7-9; CDR3aa: CASSLDGQSYEQYF; CDR3nt: TGTGCCAGCAGCTTAGACGGACAGAGTTACGAGCAGTACTTC
abundance: few; j_gene: TRBJ2-7; d_gene: .; v_gene: TRBV20-1; CDR3aa: CSARDPTAGQRLYEQYF; CDR3nt: TGCAGTGCTAGAGATCCAACGGCCGGACAGAGACTCTACGAGCAGTACTTC
abundance: few; j_gene: TRBJ2-7; d_gene: .; v_gene: TRBV20-1; CDR3aa: CSARKLAINEQYF; CDR3nt: TGCAGTGCTAGAAAACTAGCTATCAACGAGCAGTACTTC
abundance: .; j_gene: TRBJ2-3; d_gene: .; v_gene: TRBV18; CDR3aa: CASSPPAHTDTQYF; CDR3nt: TGTGCCAGCTCACCACCGGCCCACACAGATACGCAGTATTTT
abundance: .; j_gene: TRBJ2-7; d_gene: .; v_gene: TRBV7-2; CDR3aa: CASSLSRDLPYEQYF; CDR3nt: TGTGCCAGCAGCTTATCCCGGGATTTGCCTTACGAGCAGTACTTC
abundance: .; j_gene: TRBJ2-2; d_gene: TRBD2; v_gene: TRBV27; CDR3aa: CASWASGKTRGGELFF; CDR3nt: TGTGCCAGCTGGGCTAGCGGGAAAACTCGGGGCGGGGAGCTGTTTTTT
abundance: few; j_gene: TRBJ2-5; d_gene: TRBD2; v_gene: TRBV6-5; CDR3aa: CASSLSGWRVETQYF; CDR3nt: TGTGCCAGCAGCCTTAGCGGGTGGCGGGTGGAGACCCAGTACTTC
abundance: .; j_gene: TRBJ2-3; d_gene: .; v_gene: TRBV6-1; CDR3aa: CASRRSGGIDTQYF; CDR3nt: TGTGCCAGCAGAAGGTCAGGGGGGATTGATACGCAGTATTTT
abundance: .; j_gene: TRBJ2-3; d_gene: .; v_gene: TRBV20-1; CDR3aa: CSARRAGPGTDTQYF; CDR3nt: TGCAGTGCCCGAAGAGCGGGCCCTGGCACAGATACGCAGTATTTT
abundance: .; j_gene: TRBJ1-2; d_gene: .; v_gene: TRBV6-5; CDR3aa: CASSRGRSYGYTF; CDR3nt: TGTGCCAGCAGTCGAGGCAGGAGCTATGGCTACACCTTC
abundance: few; j_gene: TRBJ2-7; d_gene: .; v_gene: TRBV11-2; CDR3aa: CASSPQGTEQYF; CDR3nt: TGTGCCAGCAGCCCACAGGGTACCGAGCAGTACTTC
abundance: few; j_gene: TRBJ2-3; d_gene: .; v_gene: TRBV9; CDR3aa: CASSVGSFTDTQYF; CDR3nt: TGTGCCAGCAGCGTAGGGTCTTTCACAGATACGCAGTATTTT
abundance: .; j_gene: TRBJ2-1; d_gene: .; v_gene: TRBV5-1; CDR3aa: CASSLQGQQFF; CDR3nt: TGCGCCAGCAGCCTCCAGGGCCAGCAGTTCTTC
abundance: many; j_gene: TRBJ2-5; d_gene: TRBD2; v_gene: TRBV4-1; CDR3aa: CASSQHGTSRETQYF; CDR3nt: TGCGCCAGCAGCCAACACGGGACTAGCCGGGAGACCCAGTACTTC
abundance: .; j_gene: TRBJ2-3; d_gene: TRBD2; v_gene: TRBV20-1; CDR3aa: CSANSGGTTDTQYF; CDR3nt: TGCAGTGCTAATTCGGGGGGTACTACAGATACGCAGTATTTT
abundance: .; j_gene: TRBJ1-1; d_gene: .; v_gene: TRBV29-1; CDR3aa: CSVEQGGGTEAFF; CDR3nt: TGCAGCGTTGAGCAAGGGGGGGGGACTGAAGCTTTCTTT
abundance: once; j_gene: TRBJ1-6; d_gene: .; v_gene: TRBV25-1; CDR3aa: CASGAATGSPLHF; CDR3nt: TGTGCCAGCGGCGCCGCAACGGGTTCACCCCTCCACTTT
abundance: .; j_gene: TRBJ2-5; d_gene: .; v_gene: TRBV15; CDR3aa: CATSRDFQRETQYF; CDR3nt: TGTGCCACCAGCAGAGATTTCCAGAGAGAGACCCAGTACTTC
abundance: .; j_gene: TRBJ1-5; d_gene: .; v_gene: TRBV25-1; CDR3aa: CASSAVGVGQPQHF; CDR3nt: TGTGCCAGCAGTGCTGTGGGGGTGGGTCAGCCCCAGCATTTT
abundance: .; j_gene: TRBJ2-1; d_gene: TRBD2; v_gene: TRBV20-1; CDR3aa: CRARDPGGHNEQFF; CDR3nt: TGCAGGGCTAGAGATCCGGGAGGCCACAATGAGCAGTTCTTC
abundance: few; j_gene: TRBJ2-7; d_gene: .; v_gene: TRBV7-9; CDR3aa: CASSLPRETYEQYF; CDR3nt: TGTGCCAGCAGCTTACCCAGGGAGACCTACGAGCAGTACTTC
abundance: few; j_gene: TRBJ2-1; d_gene: TRBD2; v_gene: TRBV20-1; CDR3aa: CSARDQAGTHSYNEQFF; CDR3nt: TGCAGTGCTAGAGACCAAGCGGGGACGCATTCCTACAATGAGCAGTTCTTC
abundance: .; j_gene: TRBJ2-5; d_gene: .; v_gene: TRBV28; CDR3aa: CASSDVAYQETQYF; CDR3nt: TGTGCCAGCAGTGACGTGGCGTACCAAGAGACCCAGTACTTC
abundance: .; j_gene: TRBJ1-2; d_gene: TRBD1; v_gene: TRBV7-2; CDR3aa: CASSSRTGAGYTF; CDR3nt: TGTGCCAGCAGCTCGCGGACAGGGGCCGGCTACACCTTC
abundance: few; j_gene: TRBJ2-4; d_gene: .; v_gene: TRBV28; CDR3aa: CASSPLGPLSAKNIQYF; CDR3nt: TGTGCCAGCAGCCCTCTAGGACCGCTTTCGGCCAAAAACATTCAGTACTTC
abundance: .; j_gene: TRBJ2-5; d_gene: .; v_gene: TRBV12-3/TRBV12-4; CDR3aa: CASSFDSGAGVETQYF; CDR3nt: TGTGCCAGCAGTTTCGATTCCGGGGCCGGGGTAGAGACCCAGTACTTC
abundance: few; j_gene: TRBJ2-3; d_gene: .; v_gene: TRBV2; CDR3aa: CASHANDFLNTQYF; CDR3nt: TGTGCCAGCCACGCCAACGACTTTTTGAATACGCAGTATTTT
abundance: .; j_gene: TRBJ2-7; d_gene: .; v_gene: TRBV7-9; CDR3aa: CASSGRGGVNEQYF; CDR3nt: TGTGCCAGCAGCGGACGAGGGGGGGTAAATGAGCAGTACTTC
abundance: .; j_gene: TRBJ2-1; d_gene: .; v_gene: TRBV7-8; CDR3aa: CASSSHAREVGFF; CDR3nt: TGTGCCAGCAGCTCCCACGCCCGCGAAGTGGGGTTCTTC
abundance: .; j_gene: TRBJ2-7; d_gene: .; v_gene: TRBV20-1; CDR3aa: CSVRDQLDEQYF; CDR3nt: TGCAGTGTTAGAGATCAGCTAGACGAGCAGTACTTC
abundance: .; j_gene: TRBJ2-1; d_gene: .; v_gene: TRBV7-9; CDR3aa: CASSWRRGSSYNEQFF; CDR3nt: TGTGCCAGCAGCTGGCGTCGCGGCAGCTCCTACAATGAGCAGTTCTTC
abundance: few; j_gene: TRBJ2-3; d_gene: TRBD2; v_gene: TRBV20-1; CDR3aa: CSARDTGGGTDTQYF; CDR3nt: TGCAGTGCTAGAGATACGGGAGGCGGCACAGATACGCAGTATTTT
abundance: few; j_gene: TRBJ2-1; d_gene: .; v_gene: TRBV5-1; CDR3aa: CASSFDLDEQFF; CDR3nt: TGCGCCAGCAGCTTTGATTTGGATGAGCAGTTCTTC
abundance: few; j_gene: TRBJ1-2; d_gene: .; v_gene: TRBV4-1; CDR3aa: CASSQDQDGLAYGYTF; CDR3nt: TGCGCCAGCAGCCAAGATCAGGACGGCCTGGCCTATGGCTACACCTTC
abundance: .; j_gene: TRBJ2-3; d_gene: .; v_gene: TRBV7-6; CDR3aa: CASRAFSTDTQYF; CDR3nt: TGTGCCAGCAGGGCCTTTAGCACAGATACGCAGTATTTT
abundance: .; j_gene: TRBJ2-1; d_gene: TRBD2; v_gene: TRBV15; CDR3aa: CATSTGWTSGGYNEQFF; CDR3nt: TGTGCCACCAGCACAGGATGGACTAGCGGGGGTTACAATGAGCAGTTCTTC
abundance: once; j_gene: TRBJ2-2; d_gene: .; v_gene: TRBV12-3/TRBV12-4; CDR3aa: CASTRGTRELFF; CDR3nt: TGTGCCAGCACCCGGGGCACGCGGGAGCTGTTTTTT
abundance: .; j_gene: TRBJ2-7; d_gene: TRBD2; v_gene: TRBV5-1; CDR3aa: CASSATSGSMGEQYF; CDR3nt: TGCGCCAGCAGCGCGACTAGCGGTTCCATGGGCGAGCAGTACTTC
abundance: .; j_gene: TRBJ2-1; d_gene: TRBD2; v_gene: TRBV12-5; CDR3aa: CASGIGLADGNEQFF; CDR3nt: TGTGCTAGTGGTATAGGACTAGCGGATGGCAATGAGCAGTTCTTC
abundance: once; j_gene: TRBJ2-5; d_gene: .; v_gene: TRBV12-3/TRBV12-4; CDR3aa: CASSIYRDSKETQYF; CDR3nt: TGTGCCAGCAGTATCTACCGGGACTCCAAGGAGACCCAGTACTTC
abundance: once; j_gene: TRBJ1-4; d_gene: .; v_gene: TRBV28; CDR3aa: CASTSLGAGGEKLFF; CDR3nt: TGTGCCAGCACCTCATTAGGGGCCGGGGGTGAAAAACTGTTTTTT
abundance: .; j_gene: TRBJ2-3; d_gene: TRBD2; v_gene: TRBV12-3/TRBV12-4; CDR3aa: CASSLSGVAGGARDTQYF; CDR3nt: TGTGCCAGCAGTTTATCGGGTGTAGCGGGAGGAGCCCGGGATACGCAGTATTTT
abundance: few; j_gene: TRBJ2-3; d_gene: TRBD2; v_gene: TRBV20-1; CDR3aa: CSAGTSGVVDTQYF; CDR3nt: TGCAGTGCGGGGACTAGCGGGGTGGTAGATACGCAGTATTTT